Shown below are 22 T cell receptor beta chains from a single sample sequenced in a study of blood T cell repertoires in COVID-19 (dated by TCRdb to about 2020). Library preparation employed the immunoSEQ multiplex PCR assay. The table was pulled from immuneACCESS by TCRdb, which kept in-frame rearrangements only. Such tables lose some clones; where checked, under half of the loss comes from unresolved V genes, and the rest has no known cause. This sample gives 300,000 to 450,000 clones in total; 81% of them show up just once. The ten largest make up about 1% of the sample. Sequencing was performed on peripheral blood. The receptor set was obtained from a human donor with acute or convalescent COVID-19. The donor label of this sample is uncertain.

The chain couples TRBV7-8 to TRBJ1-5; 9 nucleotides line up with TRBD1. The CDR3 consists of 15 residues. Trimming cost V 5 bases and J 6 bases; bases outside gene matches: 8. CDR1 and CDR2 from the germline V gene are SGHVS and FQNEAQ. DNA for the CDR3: TGTGCCAGCAGCAGGGGACAGGGAGTTGGTCAGCCCCAGCATTTT. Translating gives CASSRGQGVGQPQHF.

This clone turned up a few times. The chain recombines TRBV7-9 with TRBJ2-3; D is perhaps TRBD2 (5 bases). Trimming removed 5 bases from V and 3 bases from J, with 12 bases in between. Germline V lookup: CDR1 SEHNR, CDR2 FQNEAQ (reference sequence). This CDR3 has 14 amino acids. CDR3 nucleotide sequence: TGTGCCAGCAGCATTAGCGTTCTTACAGATACGCAGTATTTT. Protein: CASSISVLTDTQYF.

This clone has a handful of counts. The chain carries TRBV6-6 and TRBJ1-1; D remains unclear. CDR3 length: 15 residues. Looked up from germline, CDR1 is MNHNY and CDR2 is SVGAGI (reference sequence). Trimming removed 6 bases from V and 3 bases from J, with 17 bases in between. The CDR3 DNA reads TGTGCCAGCAGCCGTGGGCAACTGAGGGACACTGAAGCTTTCTTT. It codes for CASSRGQLRDTEAFF.

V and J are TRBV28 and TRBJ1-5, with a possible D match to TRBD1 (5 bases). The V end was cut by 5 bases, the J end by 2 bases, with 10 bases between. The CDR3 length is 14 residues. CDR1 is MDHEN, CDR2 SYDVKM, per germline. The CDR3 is CASSPFRGNQPQHF. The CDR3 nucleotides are TGTGCCAGCAGTCCCTTCAGGGGCAATCAGCCCCAGCATTTT.

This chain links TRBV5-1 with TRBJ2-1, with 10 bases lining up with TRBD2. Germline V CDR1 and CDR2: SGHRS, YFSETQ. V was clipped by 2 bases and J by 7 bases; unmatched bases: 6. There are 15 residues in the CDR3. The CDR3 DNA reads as TGCGCCAGCAGCTTTAGGCCTAGCGGGAGTAATGAGCAGTTCTTC. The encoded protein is CASSFRPSGSNEQFF.

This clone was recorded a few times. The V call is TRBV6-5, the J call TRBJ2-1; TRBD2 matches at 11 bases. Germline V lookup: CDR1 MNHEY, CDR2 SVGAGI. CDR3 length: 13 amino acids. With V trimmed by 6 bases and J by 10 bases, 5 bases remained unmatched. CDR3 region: CASSTASGGEQFF. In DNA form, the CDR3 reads TGTGCCAGCAGCACCGCTAGCGGGGGGGAGCAGTTCTTC.

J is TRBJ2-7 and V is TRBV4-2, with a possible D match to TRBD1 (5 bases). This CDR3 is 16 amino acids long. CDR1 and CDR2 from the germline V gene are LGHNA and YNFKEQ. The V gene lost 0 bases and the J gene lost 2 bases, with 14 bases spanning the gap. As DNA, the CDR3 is TGTGCCAGCAGCCAAGATTTTGCAGGGCAACCCTACGAGCAGTACTTC. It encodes CASSQDFAGQPYEQYF.

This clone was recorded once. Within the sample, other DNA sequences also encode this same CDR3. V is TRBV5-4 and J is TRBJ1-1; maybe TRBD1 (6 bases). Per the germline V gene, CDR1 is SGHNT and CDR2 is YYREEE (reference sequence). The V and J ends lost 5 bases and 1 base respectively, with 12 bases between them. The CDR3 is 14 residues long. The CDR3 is CASSLTGGNTEAFF. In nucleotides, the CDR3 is TGTGCCAGCAGTTTGACAGGCGGGAACACTGAAGCTTTCTTT.

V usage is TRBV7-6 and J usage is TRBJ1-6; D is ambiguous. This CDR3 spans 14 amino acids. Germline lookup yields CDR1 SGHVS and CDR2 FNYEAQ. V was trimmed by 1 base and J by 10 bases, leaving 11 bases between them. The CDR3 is CASSLEPGESPLHF. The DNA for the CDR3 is TGTGCCAGCAGCTTAGAACCAGGCGAATCACCCCTCCACTTT.

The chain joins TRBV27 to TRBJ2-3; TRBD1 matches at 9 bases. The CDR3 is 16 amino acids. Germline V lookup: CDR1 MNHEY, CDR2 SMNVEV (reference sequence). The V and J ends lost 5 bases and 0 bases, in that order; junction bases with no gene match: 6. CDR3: CASSLQGAVSTDTQYF. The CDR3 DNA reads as TGTGCCAGCAGTCTACAGGGGGCTGTGAGCACAGATACGCAGTATTTT.

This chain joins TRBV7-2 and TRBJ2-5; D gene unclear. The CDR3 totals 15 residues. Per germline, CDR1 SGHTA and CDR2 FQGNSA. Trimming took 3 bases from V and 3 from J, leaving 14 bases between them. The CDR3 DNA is TGTGCCAGCAGCTTTGGTTTTGTCGAGAAAGAGACCCAGTACTTC. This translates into CASSFGFVEKETQYF.

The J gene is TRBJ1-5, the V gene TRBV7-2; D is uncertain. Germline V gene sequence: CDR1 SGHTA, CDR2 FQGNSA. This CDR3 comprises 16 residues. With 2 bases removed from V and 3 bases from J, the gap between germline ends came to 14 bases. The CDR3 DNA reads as TGTGCCAGCAGCTTACAAGCTCCGGGGTTCAATCAGCCCCAGCATTTT. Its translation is CASSLQAPGFNQPQHF.

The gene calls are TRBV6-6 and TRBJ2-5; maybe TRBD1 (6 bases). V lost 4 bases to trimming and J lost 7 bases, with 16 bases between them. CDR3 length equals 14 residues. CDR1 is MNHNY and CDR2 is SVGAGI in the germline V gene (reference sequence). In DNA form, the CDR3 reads TGTGCCAGCAGTTTGATAGGGGGTGAGGGGACCCAGTACTTC. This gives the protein CASSLIGGEGTQYF.

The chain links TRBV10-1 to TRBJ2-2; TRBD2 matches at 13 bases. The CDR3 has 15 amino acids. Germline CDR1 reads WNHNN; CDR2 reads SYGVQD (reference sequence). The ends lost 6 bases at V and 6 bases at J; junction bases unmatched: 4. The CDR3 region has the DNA TGCGCCAGCAGCAGACTAGCGGGAGGTCCCGGGGAGCTGTTTTTT. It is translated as CASSRLAGGPGELFF.

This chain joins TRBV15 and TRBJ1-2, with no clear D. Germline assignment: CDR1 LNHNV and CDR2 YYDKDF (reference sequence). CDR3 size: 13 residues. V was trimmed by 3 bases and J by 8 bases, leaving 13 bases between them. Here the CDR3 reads CATSSGSGLGYTF. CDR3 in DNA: TGTGCCACCAGCAGCGGGAGTGGCCTGGGCTACACCTTC.

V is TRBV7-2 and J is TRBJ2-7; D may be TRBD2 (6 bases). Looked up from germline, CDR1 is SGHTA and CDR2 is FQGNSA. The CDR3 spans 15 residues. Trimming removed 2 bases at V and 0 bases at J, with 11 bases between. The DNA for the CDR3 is TGTGCCAGCAGCTTAATCCACGGGAGCTCCTACGAGCAGTACTTC. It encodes CASSLIHGSSYEQYF.

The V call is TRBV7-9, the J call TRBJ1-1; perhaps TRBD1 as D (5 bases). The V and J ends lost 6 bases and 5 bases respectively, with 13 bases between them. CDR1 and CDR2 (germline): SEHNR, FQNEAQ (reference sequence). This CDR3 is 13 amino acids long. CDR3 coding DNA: TGTGCCAGCAGGGTCACCGGGGGGACTGAAGCTTTCTTT. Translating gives CASRVTGGTEAFF.

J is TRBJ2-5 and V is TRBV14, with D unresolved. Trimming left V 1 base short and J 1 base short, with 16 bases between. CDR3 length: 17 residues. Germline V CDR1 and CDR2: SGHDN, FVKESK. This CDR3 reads CASSQVQRVRIQETQYF. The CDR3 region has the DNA TGTGCCAGCAGCCAAGTCCAGAGAGTGAGGATCCAAGAGACCCAGTACTTC.

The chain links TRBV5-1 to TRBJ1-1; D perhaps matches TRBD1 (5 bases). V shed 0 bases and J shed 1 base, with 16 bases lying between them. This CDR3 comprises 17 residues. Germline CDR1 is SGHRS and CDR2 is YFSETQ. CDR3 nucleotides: TGCGCCAGCAGCTTGGCCGGCAGGGTGGGTCCGAACACTGAAGCTTTCTTT. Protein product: CASSLAGRVGPNTEAFF.

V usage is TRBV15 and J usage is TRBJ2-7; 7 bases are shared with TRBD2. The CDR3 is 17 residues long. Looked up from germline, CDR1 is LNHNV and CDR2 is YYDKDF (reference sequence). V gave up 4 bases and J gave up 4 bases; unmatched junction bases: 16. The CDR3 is CATSIRPGLAECYEQYF. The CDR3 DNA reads TGTGCCACCAGCATCCGGCCGGGGCTAGCGGAGTGTTACGAGCAGTACTTC.

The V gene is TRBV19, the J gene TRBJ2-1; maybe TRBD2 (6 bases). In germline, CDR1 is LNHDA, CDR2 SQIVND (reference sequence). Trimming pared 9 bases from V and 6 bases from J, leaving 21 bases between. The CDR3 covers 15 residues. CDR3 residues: CASSLDGTPFNEQFF. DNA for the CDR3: TGTGCCAGCTCCCTCGACGGGACTCCCTTCAATGAGCAGTTCTTC. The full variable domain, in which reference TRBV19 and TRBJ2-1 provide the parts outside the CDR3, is DGGITQSPKYLFRKEGQNVTLSCEQNLNHDAMYWYRQDPGQGLRLIYYSQIVNDFQKGDIAEGYSVSREKKESFPLTVTSAQKNPTAFYLCASSLDGTPFNEQFFGPGTRLTVL.

CDR3 residues: CATSDPNYAEQFF. The CDR3 DNA follows: TGTGCCACCAGTGACCCTAACTATGCTGAGCAGTTCTTC. The J gene is TRBJ2-1, the V gene TRBV24-1, with D unclear. The CDR3 length is 13 residues. V lost 4 bases to trimming and J lost 9 bases, with 12 bases between them. Germline V gives CDR1 KGHDR, CDR2 SFDVKD.